The clone carrying this T cell receptor beta chain was found once. Antigen: not known. The PCR made use of 60 Vbeta and 13 Jbeta primers. Assay used: immunoSEQ multiplex PCR; TCRdb lists only in-frame clones, some missing. The data contain 150,000 to 200,000 clones, over 65% of them singletons. V shed 7 bases, J shed 4 bases, and the junction held 12 bases outside the gene matches. The CDR3 runs to 15 residues. Germline loops: CDR1 MDHEN, CDR2 SYDVKM. This sample is part of a study of cytomegalovirus exposure and HLA in healthy donors. Findings and caveats of the study: Per a later analysis, HLA-associated TCR beta chains showed more clonal expansion than other, equally common TCR beta chains. Later analysis identified a missense DCLRE1C variant that was linked to TCR beta V- and J-gene trimming. Reported results showed that the classifier diagnosed cytomegalovirus status with high specificity and sensitivity.

This chain joins TRBV28 and TRBJ1-1, with 7 bases aligning to TRBD1. The source of this sequence is a man aged 18 to 30 in good health and CMV-seropositive. Sequenced input: PBMCs. The CDR3 nucleotides are TGTGCCAGCAAGAAAACAGGGGAAAGGGGCACTGAAGCTTTCTTT. This translates into CASKKTGERGTEAFF.